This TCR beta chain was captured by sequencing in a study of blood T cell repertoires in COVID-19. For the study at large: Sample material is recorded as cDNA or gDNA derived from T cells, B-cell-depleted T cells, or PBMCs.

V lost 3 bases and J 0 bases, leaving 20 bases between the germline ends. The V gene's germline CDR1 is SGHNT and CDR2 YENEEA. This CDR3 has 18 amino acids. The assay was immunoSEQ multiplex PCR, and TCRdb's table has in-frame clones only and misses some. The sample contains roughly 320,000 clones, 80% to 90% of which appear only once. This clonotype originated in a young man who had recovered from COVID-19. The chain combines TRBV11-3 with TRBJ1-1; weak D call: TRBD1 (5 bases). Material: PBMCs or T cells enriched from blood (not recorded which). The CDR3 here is CASSFPLRQGRMNTEAFF. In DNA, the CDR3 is TGTGCCAGCAGCTTCCCTCTTAGGCAGGGAAGGATGAACACTGAAGCTTTCTTT.